The subject of this entry is one T cell receptor (beta chain). What it binds is not known. Looked up from germline, CDR1 is SGHRS and CDR2 is YFSETQ. The CDR3 covers 16 residues. The V gene lost 4 bases and the J gene lost 3 bases, with 20 bases spanning the gap. These data are taken from a study of CD8+CD57+ T cells in acquired aplastic anemia. Background on the study: The study obtained an average of roughly 3 ug of DNA from sorted CD4+ and CD8+ cells. Healthy donor CD4+ samples were sequenced to a depth that averaged around 9.8 million reads. Study-wide results and caveats: The same twenty-nine CD8+ CDR3 sequences occurred in patients and in controls. Controls did not differ significantly from patients in CD8+ Simpson's diversity.

TCR beta VDJ and CDR3 profiling used genomic DNA as template. One entry per CDR3 protein, called by TCRdb with MiXCR from the reads. The data contain around 180,000 distinct CDR3 sequences, about 64% of them singletons. The sequence was obtained from a human donor in good health. The rearrangement joins TRBV5-1 to TRBJ2-7; D unclear. Sequencing used sorted CD4+, CD8+, or CD8+CD57+ T cells (not recorded which) from PBMCs. DNA for the CDR3: TGCGCCAGCAGCCTGTTCGGCACTGAAACGGACTACGAGCAGTACTTC. Translated: CASSLFGTETDYEQYF.